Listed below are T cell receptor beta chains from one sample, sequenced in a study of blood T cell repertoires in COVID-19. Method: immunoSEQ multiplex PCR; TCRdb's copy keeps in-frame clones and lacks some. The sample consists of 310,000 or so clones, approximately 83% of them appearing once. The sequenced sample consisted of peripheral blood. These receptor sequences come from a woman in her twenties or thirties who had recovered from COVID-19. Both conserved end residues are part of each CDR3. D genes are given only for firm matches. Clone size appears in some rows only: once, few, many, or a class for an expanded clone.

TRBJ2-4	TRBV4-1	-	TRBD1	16	TGCGCCAGCAGCCAAGATCAGGGGGCGGCCAAAAACATTCAGTACTTC	CASSQDQGAAKNIQYF
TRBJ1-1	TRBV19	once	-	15	TGTGCCAGTAGTATAGGGGTACAGGGTCGAACTGAAGCTTTCTTT	CASSIGVQGRTEAFF
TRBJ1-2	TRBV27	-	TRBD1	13	TGTGCCAGCAGTTTCCCAGGGGGTTTCGACTACACCTTC	CASSFPGGFDYTF
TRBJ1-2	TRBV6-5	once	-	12	TGTGCCAGCAGTTATCGGCAGGGAGGCTACACCTTC	CASSYRQGGYTF
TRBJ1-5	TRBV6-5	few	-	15	TGTGCCAGCAGGGGGTGGACACCTAGCAATCAGCCCCAGCATTTT	CASRGWTPSNQPQHF
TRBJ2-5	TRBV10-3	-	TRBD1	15	TGTGCCATCAGTGAGTCCCCGGACAGGGGCGAGACCCAGTACTTC	CAISESPDRGETQYF
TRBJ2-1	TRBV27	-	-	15	TGTGCCAGCAGTTTGTGGCAGGGGCGGTTCGATGAGCAGTTCTTC	CASSLWQGRFDEQFF
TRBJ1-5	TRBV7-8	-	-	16	TGTGCCAGCAACCCGGACAGCGCAGGAGGCAATCAGCCCCAGCATTTT	CASNPDSAGGNQPQHF
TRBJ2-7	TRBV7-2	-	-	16	TGTGCCAGCAGCCCCACACTCGGACAGAGCTCCTACGAGCAGTACTTC	CASSPTLGQSSYEQYF
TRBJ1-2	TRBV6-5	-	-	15	TGTGCCAGCAGTTCGTGGACAGAGATAAACTATGGCTACACCTTC	CASSSWTEINYGYTF
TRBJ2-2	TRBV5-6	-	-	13	TGTGCCAGCAGCTTGGGGCAGAACGGGGAGCTGTTTTTT	CASSLGQNGELFF
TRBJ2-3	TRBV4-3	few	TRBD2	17	TGCGCCAGCAGCCAAGACGGGGCGGGAGGGATGACAGATACGCAGTATTTT	CASSQDGAGGMTDTQYF
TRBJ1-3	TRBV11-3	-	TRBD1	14	TGTGCCGGGGGTGGGGGACAGGGCGGAAACACCATATATTTT	CAGGGGQGGNTIYF
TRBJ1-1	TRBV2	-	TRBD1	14	TGTGCCAGCAGTGATTTCCAGCAGGGGGATGAAGCTTTCTTT	CASSDFQQGDEAFF
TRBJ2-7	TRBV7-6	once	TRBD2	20	TGTGCCAGCAGCTTGAATGACGTGACTAGCGGGAGTCCGTTCTCCTACGAGCAGTACTTC	CASSLNDVTSGSPFSYEQYF
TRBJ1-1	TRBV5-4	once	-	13	TGTGCCAGCAGCTTGACAGCGAACACTGAAGCTTTCTTT	CASSLTANTEAFF
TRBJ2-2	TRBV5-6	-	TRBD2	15	TGTGCCAGCAGCGGGGGGGGTCTCCTCAGCGGGGAGCTGTTTTTT	CASSGGGLLSGELFF
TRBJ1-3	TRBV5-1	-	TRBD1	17	TGCGCCAGCAGCCTAAGGACAGGAACGAACTCTGGAAACACCATATATTTT	CASSLRTGTNSGNTIYF
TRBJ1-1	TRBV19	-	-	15	TGTGCCAGTAGTATCTCATTCGGGGGTAACACTGAAGCTTTCTTT	CASSISFGGNTEAFF
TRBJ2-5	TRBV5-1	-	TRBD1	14	TGCGCCAGCAGCCCCGGGACAGGTAACCCGACCCAGTACTTC	CASSPGTGNPTQYF
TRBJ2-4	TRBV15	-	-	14	TGTGCCACCAGCAGAGATCGGGTGGGAAACATTCAGTACTTC	CATSRDRVGNIQYF
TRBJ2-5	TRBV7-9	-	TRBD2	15	TGTGCCAGCAGCATAACTAGCGGGAGCGGGCAGACCCAGTACTTC	CASSITSGSGQTQYF
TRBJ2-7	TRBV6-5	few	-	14	TGTGCCGCTATCCTACAGGAAAGTTTCTACGAGCAGTACTTC	CAAILQESFYEQYF
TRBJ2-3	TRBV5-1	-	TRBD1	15	TGCGCCAGCAGCACCGGGACAGGGTACACAGATACGCAGTATTTT	CASSTGTGYTDTQYF
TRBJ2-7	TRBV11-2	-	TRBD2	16	TGTGCCAGCAGCTTAGACCGGACTAGCACCACCTACGAGCAGTACTTC	CASSLDRTSTTYEQYF
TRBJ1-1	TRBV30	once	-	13	TGTGCCTGGACTCCTTCCCGGAGGACTGAAGCTTTCTTT	CAWTPSRRTEAFF
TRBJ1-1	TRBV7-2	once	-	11	TGTGCCAGCACCCAGGTGACTGAAGCTTTCTTT	CASTQVTEAFF
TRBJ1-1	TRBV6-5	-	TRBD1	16	TGTGCCAGCAGTTACTTATTCGGACAGGGGGACACTGAAGCTTTCTTT	CASSYLFGQGDTEAFF
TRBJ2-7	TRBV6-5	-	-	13	TGTGCCAGCAGTTCACGGACAGACTACGAGCAGTACTTC	CASSSRTDYEQYF
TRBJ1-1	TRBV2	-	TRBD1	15	TGTGCCAGCAGCCGGGACAGGGGAGGGAACACTGAAGCTTTCTTT	CASSRDRGGNTEAFF
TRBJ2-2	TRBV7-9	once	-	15	TGTGCCAGCAGCTTAGGAGGATCCTTCACCGGGGAGCTGTTTTTT	CASSLGGSFTGELFF
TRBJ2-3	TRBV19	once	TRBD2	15	TGTGCCAGTAGTGTAAGCGGGAGCTCGGCAGATACGCAGTATTTT	CASSVSGSSADTQYF
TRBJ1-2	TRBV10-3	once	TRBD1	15	TGTGCCATCAGTGAGGGGGGATACAGGGGCTATGGCTACACCTTC	CAISEGGYRGYGYTF
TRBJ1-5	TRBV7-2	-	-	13	TGTGCCAGCAGCCCCGGGGGGGGTAGGTCCCAGCATTTT	CASSPGGGRSQHF
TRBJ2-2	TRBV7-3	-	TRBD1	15	TGTGCCAGCAGCCGTGATACAGGGGACCCCGGGGAGCTGTTTTTT	CASSRDTGDPGELFF
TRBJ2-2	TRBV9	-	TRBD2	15	TGTGCCAGCAGCGTTAGCGGGGCTAGCACCGGGGAGCTGTTTTTT	CASSVSGASTGELFF
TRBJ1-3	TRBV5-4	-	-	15	TGTGCCAGCAGCGTCGACGGACTCTCTGGAAACACCATATATTTT	CASSVDGLSGNTIYF
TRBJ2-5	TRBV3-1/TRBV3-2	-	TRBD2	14	TGTGCCAGCAGCCTTTCGACAGCGGGGGGGACCCAGTACTTC	CASSLSTAGGTQYF
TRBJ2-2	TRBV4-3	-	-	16	TGCGCCAGCAGCCAAGATTACTCTTCGAACACCGGGGAGCTGTTTTTT	CASSQDYSSNTGELFF
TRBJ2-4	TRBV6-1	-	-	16	TGTGCCAGCAGTGAAGCAGGCCAGGGCAGTTGGAACATTCAGTACTTC	CASSEAGQGSWNIQYF
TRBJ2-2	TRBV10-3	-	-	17	TGTGCCATCAGTGATTTTGTAGGCACTGGGAGCACCGGGGAGCTGTTTTTT	CAISDFVGTGSTGELFF